The source of this T cell receptor beta chain is a study of blood T cell repertoires in COVID-19. Under the authors' procedure: Reference gene primer amplification yielded estimated nucleated cell counts. The table came from immunoSEQ multiplex PCR; TCRdb's copy has only in-frame clones and leaves some out. V, J and clone size derive from that table, while D and trimming were established from the DNA sequence. Of about 150,000 clones in the sample, around 83% were seen once. After removal of 0 bases from V and 6 bases from J, the junction contained 7 bases not matched to a gene. The CDR3 runs 17 residues. CDR1 and CDR2 from the germline V gene are SGHRS and YFSETQ.

This receptor was obtained from a woman between 50 and 59 years old with acute or convalescent COVID-19. The chain is built from TRBV5-1 and TRBJ2-2; 11 bases fit TRBD2. The sequenced sample was peripheral blood. The DNA of the CDR3 is TGCGCCAGCAGCTTGGTAGCGGGAGGGCCTCTAGCCGGGGAGCTGTTTTTT. Protein product: CASSLVAGGPLAGELFF.